The clone carrying this TCR beta chain appeared a few times. The investigators amplified TCR beta CDR3 regions from RNA transcripts. Researchers ran a first-round RT-PCR on the TCR CDR3 using the HTBI primer set. TCRdb re-analysed the multiplex PCR reads in MiXCR, keeping a single row per CDR3 protein. The sample shows around 350,000 distinct CDR3 sequences, about 15% of them seen only once. The sample is drawn from a study of T cells in Graves' hyperthyroidism and ophthalmopathy. This CDR3 has 13 residues. CDR1 LNHDA and CDR2 SQIVND come from the germline V gene (reference sequence). Trimming shortened V by 7 bases and J by 4 bases, and 11 bases separated the two germline ends.

This receptor was identified in a woman aged 25 to 39 with Graves' ophthalmopathy. The rearrangement uses TRBV19 and TRBJ1-5; D ambiguous. Sequenced sample: blood. CDR3 sequence: CASTQAKNQPQHF. CDR3 nucleotides: TGTGCCAGTACTCAAGCCAAAAATCAGCCCCAGCATTTT.